This is a list of T cell receptor beta chains from one sample in a study of blood T cell repertoires in COVID-19. TCRdb's copy holds only in-frame clones and misses some; the assay was immunoSEQ multiplex PCR. The sample lists fewer than 250,000 clones, about 83% occurring once. The source material was peripheral blood. These receptors all come from a human donor in a cohort sampled during active COVID-19. Each CDR3 is given with its conserved first and last residue. A D gene is named only where the DNA matches it firmly. Expanded clones are given a class, and other clones once, few, many or no size at all.

>.|.|13|TRBV6-4|TRBJ1-1
TGTGCCAGCAGTTTAGGGGGGGGCACTGAAGCTTTCTTT
CASSLGGGTEAFF
>.|.|16|TRBV7-2|TRBJ1-5
TGTGCCAGCAGCCCCCCGCAGGGTTCGGGCAATCAGCCCCAGCATTTT
CASSPPQGSGNQPQHF
>.|.|15|TRBV3-1/TRBV3-2|TRBJ2-7
TGTGCCAGCAGCCGACGGACTGGGAGGTCCTACGAGCAGTACTTC
CASSRRTGRSYEQYF
>.|.|15|TRBV3-1/TRBV3-2|TRBJ1-3
TGTGCCAGCAGCCAAGCGGGGTCTTCTGGAAACACCATATATTTT
CASSQAGSSGNTIYF
>.|TRBD1|15|TRBV11-1|TRBJ2-5
TGTGCCAGCAGCAAACCGACAGGGGGTGATGAGACCCAGTACTTC
CASSKPTGGDETQYF
>.|.|12|TRBV12-3/TRBV12-4|TRBJ1-1
TGTGCCAGCAGCTACAGGGAGTCTGAAGCTTTCTTT
CASSYRESEAFF
>.|TRBD2|16|TRBV7-9|TRBJ2-3
TGTGCCAGCAGCAAGGGACTAGCGGGGGGGCAAGATACGCAGTATTTT
CASSKGLAGGQDTQYF
>.|.|14|TRBV18|TRBJ1-1
TGTGCCAGCTCACCGTCGACAGGCAAGACTGAAGCTTTCTTT
CASSPSTGKTEAFF
>few|.|15|TRBV7-2|TRBJ1-3
TGTGCCAGCAGCTTAGGGGGAGCCAGTGGAAACACCATATATTTT
CASSLGGASGNTIYF
>few|TRBD1|15|TRBV19|TRBJ1-5
TGTGCCAGTACCCTGGGACAGTATAGCAATCAGCCCCAGCATTTT
CASTLGQYSNQPQHF
>once|TRBD1|12|TRBV9|TRBJ2-7
TGTGCCAGCAGCGTGGGACAGACTGAGCAGTACTTC
CASSVGQTEQYF
>once|.|15|TRBV10-3|TRBJ1-2
TGTGCCATCAGTGGGGCAGGGTTCTTTGGGGATGGCTACACCTTC
CAISGAGFFGDGYTF
>.|TRBD1|13|TRBV12-3/TRBV12-4|TRBJ1-5
TGTGCCAGCAGAACAGGGGGCCATCAGCCCCAGCATTTT
CASRTGGHQPQHF
>.|.|15|TRBV11-2|TRBJ2-3
TGTGCCAGCAGATCGACGGGGAGTAATGCAGATACGCAGTATTTT
CASRSTGSNADTQYF
>.|.|15|TRBV9|TRBJ1-5
TGTGCCAGCAGCGTTTCCTCGGGGGACAATCAGCCCCAGCATTTT
CASSVSSGDNQPQHF
>.|TRBD1|14|TRBV5-1|TRBJ2-5
TGCGCCAGCAGCTCTGGGACAGCCCAAGAGACCCAGTACTTC
CASSSGTAQETQYF
>.|.|17|TRBV5-1|TRBJ2-7
TGCGCCAGCAGCACAATCGTCCGCAGGGGAAAAAACTACGAGCAGTACTTC
CASSTIVRRGKNYEQYF
>.|TRBD1|19|TRBV19|TRBJ1-5
TGTGCCAGTACCCCATACCGGGACAGGGGTTTCCAAAGCAATCAGCCCCAGCATTTT
CASTPYRDRGFQSNQPQHF
>.|.|12|TRBV5-6|TRBJ2-7
TGTGCCAGCAGCTTGTCCAGACAGGCCACGTACTTC
CASSLSRQATYF
>.|.|14|TRBV28|TRBJ1-4
TGTGCCAGCACACCACAGGGAATAAAGGAAAAACTGTTTTTT
CASTPQGIKEKLFF
>once|TRBD1|14|TRBV18|TRBJ1-3
TGTGCCAGCTCACCACTGGACAGGGGAGACACCATATATTTT
CASSPLDRGDTIYF
>.|.|8|TRBV20-1|TRBJ1-2
TGCAAGGCGGGTGGCTACACCTTC
CKAGGYTF
>.|.|17|TRBV24-1|TRBJ2-2
TGTGCCACCAGTGATTCGACATGGACAGATAGTACCGGGGAGCTGTTTTTT
CATSDSTWTDSTGELFF
>.|TRBD1|15|TRBV24-1|TRBJ2-1
TGTGCCACCAGTGATGCTCCAGACAGGGGGAATGAGCAGTTCTTC
CATSDAPDRGNEQFF
>.|.|15|TRBV5-6|TRBJ2-1
TGTGCCAGCAGCTTTTACGCAGGGGTATACAATGAGCAGTTCTTC
CASSFYAGVYNEQFF
>.|.|18|TRBV5-4|TRBJ1-3
TGTGCCAGCAGCTCGACTTCACGGTCCCCTAGCTCTGGAAACACCATATATTTT
CASSSTSRSPSSGNTIYF
>.|.|14|TRBV18|TRBJ2-7
TGTGCCAGCTCACCGCAGGACAGTTCCTACGAGCAGTACTTC
CASSPQDSSYEQYF
>.|.|14|TRBV5-1|TRBJ2-5
TGCGCCAGCACCCTGGGAGTCCGGAAAGAGACCCAGTACTTC
CASTLGVRKETQYF
>.|.|15|TRBV7-8|TRBJ2-6
TGTGCCAGCAGCTTAATTATCCCTGGGGCCAACGTCCTGACTTTC
CASSLIIPGANVLTF
>.|TRBD1|13|TRBV6-5|TRBJ1-1
TGTGCCAGCAGTTACGACAGGGGGTCTGAAGCTTTCTTT
CASSYDRGSEAFF
>.|TRBD1|16|TRBV24-1|TRBJ2-1
TGTGCCACCAGTGACCGTCGACAGGGGTCCTACAATGAGCAGTTCTTC
CATSDRRQGSYNEQFF
>.|.|14|TRBV5-1|TRBJ1-5
TGCGCCAGCAGCCCCGGACAGCTCAATCAGCCCCAGCATTTT
CASSPGQLNQPQHF
>.|TRBD2|13|TRBV12-3/TRBV12-4|TRBJ2-1
TGTGCCAGCAGATTCGGACTAGCCAATGAGCAGTTCTTC
CASRFGLANEQFF
>few|TRBD2|14|TRBV7-2|TRBJ2-5
TGTGCCAGCAGCGCCGGGGGGGCCGTAAAGACCCAGTACTTC
CASSAGGAVKTQYF
>few|TRBD1|15|TRBV5-4|TRBJ2-7
TGTGCCAGCAGCTTGGGGGGACAGGGTGTCTACGAGCAGTACTTC
CASSLGGQGVYEQYF
>.|TRBD1|15|TRBV6-1|TRBJ2-5
TGTGCCAGCAGTGAAGAGGACAGGGGGCAAGAGACCCAGTACTTC
CASSEEDRGQETQYF
>.|TRBD1|15|TRBV27|TRBJ1-2
TGTGCCAGCAGTTTCTACAGGGGCCCTAACTATGGCTACACCTTC
CASSFYRGPNYGYTF
>.|TRBD1|11|TRBV19|TRBJ2-5
TGTGCCAGGTTGACAGGGTGGACCCAGTACTTC
CARLTGWTQYF
>.|.|15|TRBV10-2|TRBJ1-4
TGCGCCAGCAGACAGGCGGCTGCAACTAATGAAAAACTGTTTTTT
CASRQAAATNEKLFF
>.|.|14|TRBV19|TRBJ2-2
TGTGCCAGTAGTTTCTACAGGGCCACCGGGGAGCTGTTTTTT
CASSFYRATGELFF
>.|TRBD2|14|TRBV5-4|TRBJ2-7
TGTGCCAGCAGCTCAGTCCTAGCGGGGCGTGAGCAGTACTTC
CASSSVLAGREQYF
>once|TRBD1|15|TRBV4-2|TRBJ2-7
TGTGCCAGCAGCCAAGTCTACGGACAGGGAGGCGAGCAGTACTTC
CASSQVYGQGGEQYF
>few|.|14|TRBV7-9|TRBJ2-1
TGTGCCAGCAGCTCTCAACAGGACTACAATGAGCAGTTCTTC
CASSSQQDYNEQFF
>.|TRBD2|15|TRBV5-1|TRBJ2-5
TGCGCCAGCAGCTTGGCGGGAGGGTCCCAAGAGACCCAGTACTTC
CASSLAGGSQETQYF
>.|.|11|TRBV11-2|TRBJ2-7
TGTGCCAGCAGCTTTCGGGGCGAGCAGTACTTC
CASSFRGEQYF
>.|.|19|TRBV7-9|TRBJ2-1
TGTGCCAGCAGCTTAATTGCCAGAGCCGGCGGAGCCCCCTACAATGAGCAGTTCTTC
CASSLIARAGGAPYNEQFF
>.|TRBD2|16|TRBV9|TRBJ2-1
TGTGCCAGCAGCGCCTTACTAGCGGGAGGAGGCAATGAGCAGTTCTTC
CASSALLAGGGNEQFF
>.|.|13|TRBV11-2|TRBJ1-5
TGTGCCAGCAGCTTTGAAGGAGATCAGCCCCAGCATTTT
CASSFEGDQPQHF